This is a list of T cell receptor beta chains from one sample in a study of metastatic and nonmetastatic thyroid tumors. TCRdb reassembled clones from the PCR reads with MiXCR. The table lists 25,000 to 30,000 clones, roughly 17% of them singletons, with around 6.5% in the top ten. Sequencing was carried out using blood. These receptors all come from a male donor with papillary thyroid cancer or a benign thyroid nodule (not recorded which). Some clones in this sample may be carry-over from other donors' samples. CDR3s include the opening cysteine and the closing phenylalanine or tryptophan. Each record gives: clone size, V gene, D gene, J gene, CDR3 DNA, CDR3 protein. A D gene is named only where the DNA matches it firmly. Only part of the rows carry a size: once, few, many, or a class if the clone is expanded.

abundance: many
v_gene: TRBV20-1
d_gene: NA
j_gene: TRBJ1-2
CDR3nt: TGCAGTGCCCCGGACACGAACTATGGCTACACCTTC
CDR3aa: CSAPDTNYGYTF

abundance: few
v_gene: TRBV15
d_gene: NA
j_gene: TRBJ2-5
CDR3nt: TGTGCCACCAGCAGAGATAGGGTAGAGACCCAGTACTTC
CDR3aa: CATSRDRVETQYF

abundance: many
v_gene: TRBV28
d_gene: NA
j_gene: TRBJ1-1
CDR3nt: TGTGCCAGCAGAGACAGAAACACTGAAGCTTTCTTT
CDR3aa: CASRDRNTEAFF

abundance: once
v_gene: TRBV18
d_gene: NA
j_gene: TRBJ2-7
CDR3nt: TGTGCCAGCTCACCACGGGTTGGCTTCACCTACGAGCAGTACTTC
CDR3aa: CASSPRVGFTYEQYF

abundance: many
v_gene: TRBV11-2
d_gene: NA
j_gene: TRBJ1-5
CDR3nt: TGTGCCAGCAGCTTAGGAGATAGCAATCAGCCCCAGCATTTT
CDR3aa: CASSLGDSNQPQHF

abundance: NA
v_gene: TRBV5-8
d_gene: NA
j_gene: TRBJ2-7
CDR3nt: TGTGCCAGCTCCGTTCGCAGCGTTTCCTACGAGCAGTACTTC
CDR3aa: CASSVRSVSYEQYF

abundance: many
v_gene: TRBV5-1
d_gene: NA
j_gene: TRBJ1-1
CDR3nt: TGCGCCAGCAGCTCAGCCCTTGGGCTCCCTGAAGCTTTCTTT
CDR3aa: CASSSALGLPEAFF

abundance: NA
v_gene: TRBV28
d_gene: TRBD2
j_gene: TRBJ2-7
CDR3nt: TGTTCCAGCTGGACTAGTGGGAGACCGTACGAGCAGTACTTC
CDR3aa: CSSWTSGRPYEQYF

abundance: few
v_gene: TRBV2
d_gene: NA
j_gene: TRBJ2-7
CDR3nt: TGTGCCAGCAGTCTGCTCTCCTGGTGGTCGCAGTACTTC
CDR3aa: CASSLLSWWSQYF

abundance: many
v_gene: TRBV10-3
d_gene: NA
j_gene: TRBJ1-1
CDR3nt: TGTGCCATCACCTCCGGGACGGGGGACACTGAAGCTTTCTTT
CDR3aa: CAITSGTGDTEAFF

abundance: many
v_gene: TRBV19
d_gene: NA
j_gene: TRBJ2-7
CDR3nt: TGTGCCAGTAGTATAACAGGGTCATACGAGCAGTACTTC
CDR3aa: CASSITGSYEQYF

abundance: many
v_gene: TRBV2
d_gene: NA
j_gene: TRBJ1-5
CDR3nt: TGTGCCAGCAGTGGACGTTCGGGATCTCAGCCCCAGCATTTT
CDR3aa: CASSGRSGSQPQHF

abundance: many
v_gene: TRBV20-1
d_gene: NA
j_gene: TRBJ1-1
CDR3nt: TGCAGTGCTCGAAGAGAACCCAAGCCAGCTTTCTTT
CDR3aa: CSARREPKPAFF

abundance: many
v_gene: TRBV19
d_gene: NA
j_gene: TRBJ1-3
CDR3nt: TGTGCCAGTAGGACGCAGATCTCTGGAAACACCACATATTTT
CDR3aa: CASRTQISGNTTYF

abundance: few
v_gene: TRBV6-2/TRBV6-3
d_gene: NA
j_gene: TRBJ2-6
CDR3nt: TGTGCCAGCAGTTACGAAAGCTCTGGGGCCAACGTCCTGACTTTC
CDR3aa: CASSYESSGANVLTF

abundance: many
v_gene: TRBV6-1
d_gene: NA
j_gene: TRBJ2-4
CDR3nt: TGTGCCAGCAGTTTCGAGAGTCCCGGAAACATTCAGTACTTC
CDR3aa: CASSFESPGNIQYF

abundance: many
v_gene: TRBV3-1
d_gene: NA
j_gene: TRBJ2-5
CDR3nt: TGTGCCAGCAGCCATGTCTTGGGGGGAGGAGGGGGCGAGACCCAGTACTTC
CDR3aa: CASSHVLGGGGGETQYF

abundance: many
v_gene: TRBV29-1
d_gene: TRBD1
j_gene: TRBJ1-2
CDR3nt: TGCAGCGTGTCGACAGGGGGGCAAGGCTATGGCTACACCTTC
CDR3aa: CSVSTGGQGYGYTF

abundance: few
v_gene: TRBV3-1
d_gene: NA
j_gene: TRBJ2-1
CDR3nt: TGTGCCAGCAGCCAAGGCAATTTTAATGAGCAGTTCTTC
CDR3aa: CASSQGNFNEQFF

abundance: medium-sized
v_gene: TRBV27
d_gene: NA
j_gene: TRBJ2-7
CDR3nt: TGTGCCAGCAGTTTACAACAGGGCTACGAGCAGTACTTC
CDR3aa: CASSLQQGYEQYF

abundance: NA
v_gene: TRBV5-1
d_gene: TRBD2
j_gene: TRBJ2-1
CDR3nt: TGCGCCAGCAGCCCGCGACTAGCGGGGGGGGTCTACAATGAGCAGTTCTTC
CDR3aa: CASSPRLAGGVYNEQFF

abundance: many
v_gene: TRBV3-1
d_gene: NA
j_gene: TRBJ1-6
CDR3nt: TGTGCCAGCAGCCCGAGCCTTCGACGGTCCTATAATTCACCCCTCCACTTT
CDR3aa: CASSPSLRRSYNSPLHF

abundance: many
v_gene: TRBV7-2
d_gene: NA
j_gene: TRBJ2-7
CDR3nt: TGTGCCAGCAGCCTGGGACACATAACCTACGAGCAGTACTTC
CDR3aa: CASSLGHITYEQYF

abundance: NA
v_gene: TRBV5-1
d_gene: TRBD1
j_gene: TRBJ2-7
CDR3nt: TGCGCCAGTAGGCGGACAGGGGGCAATGAGCAGTACTTC
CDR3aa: CASRRTGGNEQYF

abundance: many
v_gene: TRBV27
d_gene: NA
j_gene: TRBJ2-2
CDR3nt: TGTGCCAGCAGTTTAGTCTGGGTCTCCGGGGAGCTGTTTTTT
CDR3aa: CASSLVWVSGELFF

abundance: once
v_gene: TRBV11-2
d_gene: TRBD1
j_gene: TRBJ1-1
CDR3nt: TGTGCCGGCAGCTCGGGACAGGCTGTGAGGAACACTGAAGCTTTCTTT
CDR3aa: CAGSSGQAVRNTEAFF

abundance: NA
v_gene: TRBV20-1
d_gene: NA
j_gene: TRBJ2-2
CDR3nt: TGCAGTGCTTCGGACTACACGACAGTCGGGGAGCTGTTTTTT
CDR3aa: CSASDYTTVGELFF

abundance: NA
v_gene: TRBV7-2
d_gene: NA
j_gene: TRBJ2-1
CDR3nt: TGTGCCAGCAGCTTCCACTTAATTTACAATGAGCAGTTCTTC
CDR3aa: CASSFHLIYNEQFF

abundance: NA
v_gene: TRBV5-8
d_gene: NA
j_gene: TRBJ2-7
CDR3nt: TGTGCCAGCAGCCCGAGCGGTCCATACGAGCAGTACTTC
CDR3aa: CASSPSGPYEQYF

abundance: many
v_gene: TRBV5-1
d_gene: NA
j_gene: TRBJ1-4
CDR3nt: TGCGCCAGCAGCCCAAAACCGGGCGTCGATGAAAAACTGTTTTTT
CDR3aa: CASSPKPGVDEKLFF

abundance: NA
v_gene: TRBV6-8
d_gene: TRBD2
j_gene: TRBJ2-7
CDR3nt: TGCGCCAGCAGGTTGACTAGCGGGTCCTACGAGCAGTACTTC
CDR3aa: CASRLTSGSYEQYF

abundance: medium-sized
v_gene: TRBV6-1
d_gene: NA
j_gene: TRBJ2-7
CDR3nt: TGTGCCAGCAGGGACCCGGGCGGGAACGAGCAGTACTTC
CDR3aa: CASRDPGGNEQYF

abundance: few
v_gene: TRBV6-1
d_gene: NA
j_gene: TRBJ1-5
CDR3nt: TGTGCCAGCAGTGAACCGGACAGCGGGGCTCAGCCCCAGCATTTT
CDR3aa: CASSEPDSGAQPQHF

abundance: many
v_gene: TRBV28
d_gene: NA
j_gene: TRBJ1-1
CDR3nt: TGTGCCAGCAGTTTACCTCGGGGGGCCCTGGGCACTGAAGCTTTCTTT
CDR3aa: CASSLPRGALGTEAFF

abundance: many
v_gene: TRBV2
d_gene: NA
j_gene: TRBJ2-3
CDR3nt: TGTGCCAGCAGCAGACTAGAAGCAGATACGCAGTATTTT
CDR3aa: CASSRLEADTQYF

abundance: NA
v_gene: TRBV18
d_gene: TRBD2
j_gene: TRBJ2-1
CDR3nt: TGTGTCAGCTCACCGACTAGCGGCAGTTGGTATGAGCAGTTCTTC
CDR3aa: CVSSPTSGSWYEQFF

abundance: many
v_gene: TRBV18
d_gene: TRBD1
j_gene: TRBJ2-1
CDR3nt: TGTGCCAGCTCACCAAGGACAGGGTGGAATGAGCAGTTCTTC
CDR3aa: CASSPRTGWNEQFF

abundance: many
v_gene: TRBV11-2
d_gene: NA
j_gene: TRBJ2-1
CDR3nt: TGTGCCAGCAGCGTCCTAAGAGGGCTCCACAATGAGCAGTTCTTC
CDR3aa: CASSVLRGLHNEQFF

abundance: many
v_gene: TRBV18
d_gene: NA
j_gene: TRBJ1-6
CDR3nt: TGTGCCAGCTCGAAGACCGTCAGCTCCTATAATTCACCCCTCCACTTT
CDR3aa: CASSKTVSSYNSPLHF

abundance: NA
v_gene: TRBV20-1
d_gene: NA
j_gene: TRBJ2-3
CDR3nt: TGCAGTGCTCTAAGTAGAGATACGCAGTATTTT
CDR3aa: CSALSRDTQYF

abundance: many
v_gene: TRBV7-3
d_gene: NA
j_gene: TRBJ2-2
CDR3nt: TGTGCCAGCAGCTTAAGCCAGAACACCGGGGAGCTGTTTTTT
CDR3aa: CASSLSQNTGELFF

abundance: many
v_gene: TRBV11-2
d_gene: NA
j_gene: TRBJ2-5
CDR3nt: TGTGCCAGCAGCTTAGAGGAGGCCCAGTACTTC
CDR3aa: CASSLEEAQYF

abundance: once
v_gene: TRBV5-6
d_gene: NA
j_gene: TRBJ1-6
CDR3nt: TGTGCCAGCAGCGTACGTGCACTTGGGAATTCACCCCTCCACTTT
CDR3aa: CASSVRALGNSPLHF

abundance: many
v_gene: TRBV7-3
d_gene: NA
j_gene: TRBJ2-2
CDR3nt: TGTGCCAGCCGTAGGAGTTTGTACACCGGGGAGCTGTTTTTT
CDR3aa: CASRRSLYTGELFF

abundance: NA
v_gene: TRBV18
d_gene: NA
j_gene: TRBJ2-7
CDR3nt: TGTGCCAGCTCACCACGCGGGCCCTACGAGCAGTACTTC
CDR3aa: CASSPRGPYEQYF

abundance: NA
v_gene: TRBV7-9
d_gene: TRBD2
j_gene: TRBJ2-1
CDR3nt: TGTGCCAGCAGCCCGGCTGGGAGCGGGAGATGGTACAATGAGCAGTTCTTC
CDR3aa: CASSPAGSGRWYNEQFF

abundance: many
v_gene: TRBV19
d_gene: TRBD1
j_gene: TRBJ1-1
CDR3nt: TGTGCCAGTGGGAACCTTCGGACAGGACCTAGGAACACTGAAGCTTTCTTT
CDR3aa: CASGNLRTGPRNTEAFF

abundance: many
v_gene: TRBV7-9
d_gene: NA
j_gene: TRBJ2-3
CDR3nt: TGTGCCAGCAGCTTAGGTCCAGGGACAGATACGCAGTATTTT
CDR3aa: CASSLGPGTDTQYF

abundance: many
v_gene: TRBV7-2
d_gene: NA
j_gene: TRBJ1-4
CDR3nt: TGTGCCAGCAGCTCCTCAAATGAAAAACTGTTTTTT
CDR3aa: CASSSSNEKLFF

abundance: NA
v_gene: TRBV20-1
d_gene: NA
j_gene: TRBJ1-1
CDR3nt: TGCAGTGCCCCAGTCGGGGGGGTGAACACTGAAGCTTTCTTT
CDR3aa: CSAPVGGVNTEAFF

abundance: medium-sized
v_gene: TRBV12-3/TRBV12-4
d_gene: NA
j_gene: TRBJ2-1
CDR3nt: TGTGCCACGGCGGGTAACTCGAACAATGAGCAGTTCTTC
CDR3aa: CATAGNSNNEQFF

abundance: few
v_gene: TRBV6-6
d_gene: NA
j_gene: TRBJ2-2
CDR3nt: TGTGCCAGCAGTTACGTGGACACCGGGGAGCTGTTTTTT
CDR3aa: CASSYVDTGELFF